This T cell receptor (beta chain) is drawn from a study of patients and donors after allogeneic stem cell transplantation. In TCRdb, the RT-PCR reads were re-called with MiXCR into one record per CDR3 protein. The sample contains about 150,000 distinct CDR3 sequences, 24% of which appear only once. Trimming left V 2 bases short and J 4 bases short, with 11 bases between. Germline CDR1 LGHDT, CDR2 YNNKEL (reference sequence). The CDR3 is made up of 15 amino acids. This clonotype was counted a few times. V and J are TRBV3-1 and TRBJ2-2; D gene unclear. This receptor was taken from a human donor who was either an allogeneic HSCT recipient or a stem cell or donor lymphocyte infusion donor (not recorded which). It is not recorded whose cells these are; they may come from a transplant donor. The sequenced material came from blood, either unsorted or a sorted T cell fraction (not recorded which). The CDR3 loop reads CASSQRWGFTGELFF. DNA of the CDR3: TGTGCCAGCAGCCAAAGATGGGGTTTCACCGGGGAGCTGTTTTTT.